This is a list of T cell receptor beta chains from one sample in a study of blood T cell repertoires in COVID-19. Data came from immunoSEQ multiplex PCR; TCRdb stores just in-frame clones and leaves some out. This table has approximately 190,000 clones, about 88% appearing once. Sample: peripheral blood. Receptors were obtained from a young man with active or convalescent COVID-19. Both conserved end residues are part of each CDR3. D genes are given only for firm matches. Part of the rows lack a size; the others show once, few, many or a class for expanded clones.

DNA: TGTGCCAGCAGCCTTACAGGGCAGCCCCAGCATTTT
CDR3: CASSLTGQPQHF
V: TRBV3-1/TRBV3-2
J: TRBJ1-5
D: .
size: .

DNA: TGTGCCAGCAGCCAAGGAGCGGGAGTGGGAAACATTCAGTACTTC
CDR3: CASSQGAGVGNIQYF
V: TRBV3-1/TRBV3-2
J: TRBJ2-4
D: TRBD2
size: .

DNA: TGTGCCAGCATCAAGGAGGAGGGGGCGGGAACAGATACGCAGTATTTT
CDR3: CASIKEEGAGTDTQYF
V: TRBV21-1
J: TRBJ2-3
D: .
size: .

DNA: TGCAGTGCTAGTAACGCGGAGGTTCCGGTTACCTACAATGAGCAGTTCTTC
CDR3: CSASNAEVPVTYNEQFF
V: TRBV20-1
J: TRBJ2-1
D: .
size: .

DNA: TGTGCCAGTAGTATCCAGGGGGGCGAGCAGTACTTC
CDR3: CASSIQGGEQYF
V: TRBV19
J: TRBJ2-7
D: .
size: .

DNA: TGTGCCAGCAGCTTAGCAGGGGACTACAATGAGCAGTTCTTC
CDR3: CASSLAGDYNEQFF
V: TRBV11-3
J: TRBJ2-1
D: .
size: .

DNA: TGTGCCAGCATCAATGGGGGGGGTGGCTATGGCTACACCTTC
CDR3: CASINGGGGYGYTF
V: TRBV5-4
J: TRBJ1-2
D: .
size: .

DNA: TGTGCCAGCAGTGACGGGACAGGGGGAGGCTCTGAAGCTTTCTTT
CDR3: CASSDGTGGGSEAFF
V: TRBV6-4
J: TRBJ1-1
D: TRBD1
size: few

DNA: TGCGCCAGCAGTCTTCGGGGAGAGACGGCTCTAGCTTTCTTT
CDR3: CASSLRGETALAFF
V: TRBV23-1
J: TRBJ1-1
D: .
size: .

DNA: TGTGCCATCAGTGAGTCGGACAGAAGCTATGGCTACACCTTC
CDR3: CAISESDRSYGYTF
V: TRBV10-3
J: TRBJ1-2
D: .
size: once

DNA: TGTGCCTGGAGTTTAGGGGGCGAGTACAATGAGCAGTTCTTC
CDR3: CAWSLGGEYNEQFF
V: TRBV30
J: TRBJ2-1
D: TRBD1
size: .

DNA: TGTGCCAGCAGCCAGACAGAGGTTGTTGAAAAACTGTTTTTT
CDR3: CASSQTEVVEKLFF
V: TRBV7-9
J: TRBJ1-4
D: .
size: .

DNA: TGTGCCAGCAGCCCGGGACTAGCGGATCTCACAGATACGCAGTATTTT
CDR3: CASSPGLADLTDTQYF
V: TRBV5-4
J: TRBJ2-3
D: TRBD2
size: .

DNA: TGTGCCAGCAGTTACCTCGGACAGGTTAATGAAAAACTGTTTTTT
CDR3: CASSYLGQVNEKLFF
V: TRBV6-5
J: TRBJ1-4
D: TRBD1
size: .

DNA: TGTGCCAGCAGTGAGCGGGCAGGGGCTAATTCACCCCTCCACTTT
CDR3: CASSERAGANSPLHF
V: TRBV2
J: TRBJ1-6
D: .
size: .

DNA: TGTGCCAGCAGCTTAGGAATGAGTAATTCACCCCTCCACTTT
CDR3: CASSLGMSNSPLHF
V: TRBV7-9
J: TRBJ1-6
D: .
size: .

DNA: TGTGCCAGCAGCGTGAGACTAGGTAATGAGCAGTTCTTC
CDR3: CASSVRLGNEQFF
V: TRBV9
J: TRBJ2-1
D: .
size: .

DNA: TGTGCCAGCAGCAATCTTGGGGGGTTGGGGATGAACACTGAAGCTTTCTTT
CDR3: CASSNLGGLGMNTEAFF
V: TRBV2
J: TRBJ1-1
D: .
size: .

DNA: TGTGCCAGCAGCGTAGCTCCGAGCTCCTATAATTCACCCCTCCACTTT
CDR3: CASSVAPSSYNSPLHF
V: TRBV9
J: TRBJ1-6
D: .
size: .

DNA: TGTGCCAGCAGCCCCCTCGCAGTTGCCTACGAGCAGTACTTC
CDR3: CASSPLAVAYEQYF
V: TRBV7-2
J: TRBJ2-7
D: .
size: few

DNA: TGTGCCAGCAGTTTACTAGCGGGGGGGCCCAATGAGCAGTTCTTC
CDR3: CASSLLAGGPNEQFF
V: TRBV28
J: TRBJ2-1
D: TRBD2
size: once

DNA: TGTGCCTGGAGTGCGGGACAGGGGAACTATGGCTACACCTTC
CDR3: CAWSAGQGNYGYTF
V: TRBV30
J: TRBJ1-2
D: TRBD1
size: .

DNA: TGTGCCAGCAGCGTAGAGGAGGGGTTGCTGTTTTTT
CDR3: CASSVEEGLLFF
V: TRBV9
J: TRBJ2-2
D: .
size: .

DNA: TGTGCCTGGAGCGCTGGGACAGGGGGGATGAACACTGAAGCTTTCTTT
CDR3: CAWSAGTGGMNTEAFF
V: TRBV30
J: TRBJ1-1
D: TRBD1
size: .

DNA: TGTGCCACCGGGGGGGTCACAGATACGCAGTATTTT
CDR3: CATGGVTDTQYF
V: TRBV24-1
J: TRBJ2-3
D: TRBD2
size: .

DNA: TGTGCCAGCAGGGATAGGGGCGACTCCTATAATTCACCCCTCCACTTT
CDR3: CASRDRGDSYNSPLHF
V: TRBV7-2
J: TRBJ1-6
D: .
size: .

DNA: TGTGCCAGCACTGGGACAGCCACGGGCGAGCAGTACTTC
CDR3: CASTGTATGEQYF
V: TRBV27
J: TRBJ2-7
D: TRBD1
size: .

DNA: TGTGCCACCAGCAGACTAGCGGGAGGCACAGATACGCAGTATTTT
CDR3: CATSRLAGGTDTQYF
V: TRBV15
J: TRBJ2-3
D: TRBD2
size: .

DNA: TGTGCCATCAGTGACGGACAGGCGCCCTCTGGGGCCAACGTCCTGACTTTC
CDR3: CAISDGQAPSGANVLTF
V: TRBV10-3
J: TRBJ2-6
D: TRBD1
size: .

DNA: TGTGCCAGCAGAAAAACAGGGTACAGCACAGATACGCAGTATTTT
CDR3: CASRKTGYSTDTQYF
V: TRBV6-5
J: TRBJ2-3
D: .
size: .

DNA: TGTGCCAGCAGTTTATTGACAGATAGCAATCAGCCCCAGCATTTT
CDR3: CASSLLTDSNQPQHF
V: TRBV27
J: TRBJ1-5
D: .
size: .

DNA: TGTGCCAGCAGCACCGGGTCTTACACAGATACGCAGTATTTT
CDR3: CASSTGSYTDTQYF
V: TRBV6-5
J: TRBJ2-3
D: .
size: .

DNA: TGTGCCAGTAGTATGGTAGAAACAGCTCACGCCTACGAGCAGTACTTC
CDR3: CASSMVETAHAYEQYF
V: TRBV19
J: TRBJ2-7
D: .
size: .

DNA: TGCGCCAGCAGTGTGGCGGGGAACACTGAAGCTTTCTTT
CDR3: CASSVAGNTEAFF
V: TRBV10-1
J: TRBJ1-1
D: .
size: .

DNA: TGTGCCAGCAGAAGTAGCGGAGGGAACACCGGGGAGCTGTTTTTT
CDR3: CASRSSGGNTGELFF
V: TRBV7-2
J: TRBJ2-2
D: .
size: .

DNA: TGTGCCACCAGCAGAGATTTGGGGCAGGGGGCCGCCAATGAGCAGTTCTTC
CDR3: CATSRDLGQGAANEQFF
V: TRBV15
J: TRBJ2-1
D: TRBD1
size: once

DNA: TGCGCCAGCAGCCAAGGGCCTCTAGCGGTAAGCTCCTACAATGAGCAGTTCTTC
CDR3: CASSQGPLAVSSYNEQFF
V: TRBV4-1
J: TRBJ2-1
D: TRBD2
size: once

DNA: TGCGCCAGCAGCACAGGGCTGAACACTGAAGCTTTCTTT
CDR3: CASSTGLNTEAFF
V: TRBV4-3
J: TRBJ1-1
D: .
size: .

DNA: TGTGCCAGTGCACCGGGGGTTGCCTATGGCTACACCTTC
CDR3: CASAPGVAYGYTF
V: TRBV19
J: TRBJ1-2
D: .
size: .

DNA: TGTGCCAGCAGCTTGGACAGGGGAGGTGGGCAGTTCTTC
CDR3: CASSLDRGGGQFF
V: TRBV13
J: TRBJ2-1
D: TRBD1
size: .

DNA: TGTGCCAGCAGTTTAATAGAAGTAGATACGCAGTATTTT
CDR3: CASSLIEVDTQYF
V: TRBV12-3/TRBV12-4
J: TRBJ2-3
D: .
size: .

DNA: TGTGCCAGCAGCCCCCGGACGGGGAAGGAGACCCAGTACTTC
CDR3: CASSPRTGKETQYF
V: TRBV3-1/TRBV3-2
J: TRBJ2-5
D: .
size: .

DNA: TGTGCCAGCTCACCGGGTGAGGAGCGCCCGTACTTC
CDR3: CASSPGEERPYF
V: TRBV18
J: TRBJ2-5
D: .
size: .

DNA: TGCGCCAGCAGCTTACTAGCGGATAACACAGATACGCAGTATTTT
CDR3: CASSLLADNTDTQYF
V: TRBV5-1
J: TRBJ2-3
D: TRBD2
size: .

DNA: TGCGCCAGCAGCACGGACAGGGGGCTGAGGGACACTGAAGCTTTCTTT
CDR3: CASSTDRGLRDTEAFF
V: TRBV5-1
J: TRBJ1-1
D: TRBD1
size: .

DNA: TGTGCCAGCAGCGTAGAGGCTAGCGGGGGCACAGATACGCAGTATTTT
CDR3: CASSVEASGGTDTQYF
V: TRBV9
J: TRBJ2-3
D: TRBD2
size: once

DNA: TGTGCCAGCTCACCACCGACAGGCTTTGGCTACACCTTC
CDR3: CASSPPTGFGYTF
V: TRBV18
J: TRBJ1-2
D: .
size: .

DNA: TGTGCCAGCAGTTCCTTCAGTGGGGGGAACTACGAGCAGTACTTC
CDR3: CASSSFSGGNYEQYF
V: TRBV28
J: TRBJ2-7
D: .
size: .